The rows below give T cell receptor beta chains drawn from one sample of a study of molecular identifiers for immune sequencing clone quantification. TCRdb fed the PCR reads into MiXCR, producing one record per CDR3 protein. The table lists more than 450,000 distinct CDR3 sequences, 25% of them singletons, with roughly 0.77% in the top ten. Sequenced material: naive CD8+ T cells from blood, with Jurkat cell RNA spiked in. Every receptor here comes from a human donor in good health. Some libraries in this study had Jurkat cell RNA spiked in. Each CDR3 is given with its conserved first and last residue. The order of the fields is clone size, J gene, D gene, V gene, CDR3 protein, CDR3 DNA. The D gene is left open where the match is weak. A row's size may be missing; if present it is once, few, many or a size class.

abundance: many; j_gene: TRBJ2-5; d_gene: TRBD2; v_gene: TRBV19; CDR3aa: CASSTSGGPGETQYF; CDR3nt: TGTGCCAGTAGTACTAGCGGGGGGCCAGGGGAGACCCAGTACTTC
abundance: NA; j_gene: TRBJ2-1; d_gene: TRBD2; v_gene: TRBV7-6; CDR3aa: CASSFTSGLVSSSYNEQFF; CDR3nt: TGTGCCAGCAGCTTCACTAGCGGGCTGGTATCTAGCTCCTACAATGAGCAGTTCTTC
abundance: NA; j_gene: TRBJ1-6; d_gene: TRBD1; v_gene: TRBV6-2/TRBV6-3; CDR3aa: CATKRDRGYSPLHF; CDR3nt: TGTGCCACAAAAAGGGACAGGGGTTATTCACCCCTCCACTTT
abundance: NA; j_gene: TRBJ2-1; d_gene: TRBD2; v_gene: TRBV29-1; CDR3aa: CGVEATTSARYNAQFF; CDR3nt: TGCGGCGTTGAAGCCACAACTAGCGCACGGTACAATGCGCAGTTCTTC
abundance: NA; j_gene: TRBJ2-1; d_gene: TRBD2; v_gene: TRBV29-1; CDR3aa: CSTSSSGRSHNEQFF; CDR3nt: TGCAGCACCTCCTCTAGCGGGAGGAGCCACAATGAGCAGTTCTTC
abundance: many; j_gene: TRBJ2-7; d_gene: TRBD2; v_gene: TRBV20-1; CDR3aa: CSARGFAGREGEQYF; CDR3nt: TGCAGTGCTAGAGGGTTCGCCGGTCGGGAGGGCGAGCAGTACTTC
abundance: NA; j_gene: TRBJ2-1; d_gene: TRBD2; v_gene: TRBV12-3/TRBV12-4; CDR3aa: CASSPYLRGYNEQFF; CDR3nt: TGTGCCAGCAGCCCCTATTTGCGGGGGTACAATGAGCAGTTCTTC
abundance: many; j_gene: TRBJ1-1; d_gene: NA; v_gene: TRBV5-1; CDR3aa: CASSLAMDGEAFF; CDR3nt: TGCGCCAGCAGCTTGGCGATGGACGGTGAAGCTTTCTTT
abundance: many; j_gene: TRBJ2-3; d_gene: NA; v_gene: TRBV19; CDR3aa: CASSKLGGADTQYF; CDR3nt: TGTGCCAGTAGTAAGCTCGGAGGTGCAGATACGCAGTATTTT
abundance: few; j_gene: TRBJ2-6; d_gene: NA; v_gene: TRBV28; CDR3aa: CATFRATANVLTF; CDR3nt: TGTGCCACCTTCAGAGCGACTGCCAACGTCCTGACTTTC
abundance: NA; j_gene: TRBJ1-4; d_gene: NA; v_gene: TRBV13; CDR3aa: CASSLAGMATNEKLFF; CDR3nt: TGTGCCAGCAGCTTAGCGGGAATGGCAACTAATGAAAAACTGTTTTTT
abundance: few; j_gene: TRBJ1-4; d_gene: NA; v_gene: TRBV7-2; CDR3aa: CASSLWQLDEKLFF; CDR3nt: TGTGCCAGCAGCTTATGGCAGCTGGATGAAAAACTGTTTTTT
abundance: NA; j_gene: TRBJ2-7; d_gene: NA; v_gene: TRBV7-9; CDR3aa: CASSLDPTGTGTYEQYF; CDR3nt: TGTGCCAGCAGCTTAGATCCGACCGGGACTGGAACCTACGAGCAGTACTTC
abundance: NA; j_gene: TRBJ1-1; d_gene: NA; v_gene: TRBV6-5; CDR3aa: CASSISTEAFF; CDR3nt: TGTGCCAGCAGTATCAGCACTGAAGCTTTCTTT
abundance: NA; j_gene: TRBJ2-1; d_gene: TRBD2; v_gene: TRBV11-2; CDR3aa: CAITKAGEVYNGQFF; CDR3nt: TGTGCCATCACCAAGGCGGGGGAAGTATACAATGGGCAGTTCTTC
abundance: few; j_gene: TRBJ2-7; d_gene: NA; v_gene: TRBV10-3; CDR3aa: CAISDDLAGPHSYEQYF; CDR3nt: TGTGCCATCAGTGACGATCTAGCTGGCCCGCACTCCTACGAGCAGTACTTC
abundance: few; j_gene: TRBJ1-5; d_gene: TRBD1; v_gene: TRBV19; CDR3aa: CASSIDQRDRENQPQHF; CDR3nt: TGTGCCAGTAGTATAGATCAACGTGACAGGGAGAATCAGCCCCAGCATTTT